The 10 T cell receptor beta chains below come from one sample, sequenced in a study of TIL therapy for anti-PD-1-resistant metastatic lung cancer. Time point noted: pre-treatment sample, taken before nivolumab and TIL therapy. Sequencing used immunoSEQ v3. The table came from immunoSEQ multiplex PCR; TCRdb's copy has only in-frame clones and leaves some out. The sample contains roughly 60,000 clones, more than 60% of which appear only once. This sample comprised blood, obtained at baseline. Receptor source: a person between 30 and 79 years old with non-small cell lung cancer.

The V and J genes are TRBV9 and TRBJ2-1; the match to TRBD2 covers 7 bases. The V and J ends lost 4 bases and 7 bases, in that order; junction bases with no gene match: 11. This CDR3 has 15 residues. CDR1 is SGDLS, CDR2 YYNGEE, per germline. In nucleotides, the CDR3 is TGTGCCAGCAGCTCCGGACTAGTTTTTCAGAATGAGCAGTTCTTC. Its protein is CASSSGLVFQNEQFF.

V is TRBV7-7 and J is TRBJ1-1; the match to TRBD1 covers 7 bases. The germline V gene encodes CDR1 SSHAT and CDR2 FNYEAQ (reference sequence). The length of the CDR3 is 13 residues. The junction had 2 bases not matched to a gene; V was cut back by 4 bases and J by 3 bases. The CDR3, as DNA: TGTGCCAGCAGCTACGACAGGGACACTGAAGCTTTCTTT. Protein: CASSYDRDTEAFF.

The CDR3 DNA reads as TGTGCCAGCAGCGCTGCCCCTGCTAGCGGGAGAAAGAATGAGCAGTTCTTC. The encoded protein is CASSAAPASGRKNEQFF. V gene TRBV9 combines with J gene TRBJ2-1; 10 nucleotides align to TRBD2. Per germline, CDR1 SGDLS and CDR2 YYNGEE. The CDR3 sequence is 17 residues long. The V segment lost 3 bases and the J segment 7 bases; nucleotides outside the gene matches: 13. Variable domain in full (rest from reference TRBV9 and TRBJ2-1): DSGVTQTPKHLITATGQRVTLRCSPRSGDLSVYWYQQSLDQGLQFLIQYYNGEERAKGNILERFSAQQFPDLHSELNLSSLELGDSALYFCASSAAPASGRKNEQFFGPGTRLTVL.

This clone was found a few times. V usage is TRBV6-6 and J usage is TRBJ1-1; perhaps TRBD1 as D (5 bases). Germline assignment: CDR1 MNHNY and CDR2 SVGAGI (reference sequence). The CDR3 runs 14 residues. Between the trimmed V and J ends, which lost 2 bases and 4 bases, there was a span of 11 bases. Here the CDR3 reads CASSYDTGVTEAFF. The CDR3 bases are TGTGCCAGCAGTTACGACACAGGAGTCACTGAAGCTTTCTTT.

This clone showed up just once. The chain joins TRBV7-3 to TRBJ1-1; D is undetermined. V lost 5 bases and J 0 bases, leaving 16 bases between the germline ends. The CDR3 is made up of 16 amino acids. Germline V gene data show CDR1 as SGHTA and CDR2 as FQGTGA. CDR3 sequence: CASSDLLLRMNTEAFF. CDR3 DNA sequence: TGTGCCAGCAGCGACCTCCTGTTACGCATGAACACTGAAGCTTTCTTT.

DNA for the CDR3: TGTGCCAGCAGCTTAGCGAAGCGGCTAGCGGGAGCACAAGAGACCCAGTACTTC. Its protein is CASSLAKRLAGAQETQYF. This chain joins TRBV7-9 and TRBJ2-5; 10 nucleotides align to TRBD2. Germline V gene sequence: CDR1 SEHNR, CDR2 FQNEAQ (reference sequence). J gave up 2 bases and V 0 bases, and 9 bases lay outside the gene matches. This CDR3 has 18 residues.

The chain couples TRBV7-9 to TRBJ2-3, with 8 bases lining up with TRBD2. Looked up from germline, CDR1 is SEHNR and CDR2 is FQNEAQ (reference sequence). The CDR3 length is 15 residues. Losses at the gene ends were 3 bases for V and 1 base for J; bases not matched to a gene: 3. CDR3 in DNA: TGTGCCAGCAGCTTCCCGACTAGCGGCACAGATACGCAGTATTTT. It specifies CASSFPTSGTDTQYF.

This clone has a handful of counts. The chain is built from TRBV6-1 and TRBJ2-7, with 7 bases fitting TRBD1. Germline V gene lookup returns CDR1 MNHNS and CDR2 SASEGT. The length of the CDR3 is 14 residues. V lost 7 bases, J lost 3 bases, and 9 bases stayed unmatched. This CDR3 is CASTPEQGNYEQYF. The CDR3 region has the DNA TGTGCCAGCACTCCGGAACAGGGGAACTACGAGCAGTACTTC.

The chain has TRBV5-1 and TRBJ2-1; TRBD2 matches 8 bases. The CDR3 runs 17 residues. V trimming: 0 bases; J trimming: 8 bases; junction bases outside the gene matches: 13. CDR1 is SGHRS, CDR2 YFSETQ, per germline. Here the CDR3 DNA reads TGCGCCAGCAGCTTGGTCCTAAGCGGGGGAGGTGTGGATGAGCAGTTCTTC. Its translation: CASSLVLSGGGVDEQFF.

This sequence joins TRBV25-1 and TRBJ2-5; 14 nucleotides align to TRBD2. Germline lookup yields CDR1 MGHDK and CDR2 SYGVNS. V shed 4 bases, J shed 5 bases, and the junction held 0 bases outside the gene matches. This CDR3 spans 14 amino acids. The CDR3 sequence: CASSGLAGGETQYF. DNA of the CDR3: TGTGCCAGCAGTGGACTAGCGGGAGGGGAGACCCAGTACTTC.